Listed here is a single T cell receptor (beta chain). This clonotype was counted many times. Its antigen is currently not known. Per-base quality was not reported, and no clone a single base away is much larger than it. Stable Graves' hyperthyroidism was defined as no progression to ophthalmopathy during 18 months of follow-up. Hyperthyroidism patients were aged 18 to 65 years and newly diagnosed, with disease duration of less than 2 months. The study excluded patients with uncontrolled infections, other autoimmune diseases, pregnancy or lactation. Diagnoses were established on the basis of clinical symptoms, serum thyroxine and TRAb, thyroid ultrasound, and orbital computed tomography. PBMCs were isolated from 10 ml of fresh peripheral blood by Ficoll-Paque density gradient centrifugation. Total RNA was extracted using Trizol reagent, and RNA quality was assessed on an Agilent 2100 Bioanalyzer. This sample stems from a study of T cells in Graves' hyperthyroidism and ophthalmopathy (dated by TCRdb to between 2019 and 2020). In terms of the full investigation: Peripheral blood was sampled at the time of initial diagnosis, prior to any treatment. In addition, the study compared T-cell repertoires in thyroid tissue and in blood from roughly 6 Graves' hyperthyroidism patients. TCR V-J signatures able to tell the groups apart were searched for in a discovery cohort of more than 90 patients, of whom around 43 had Graves' ophthalmopathy and under 65 had stable Graves' hyperthyroidism. For training and testing, the 100 or so patients in the discovery cohort were randomly divided in a 7:3 ratio. According to the paper, TCR Vbeta CDR3 sequencing was carried out on some 130 peripheral blood samples, which came from fewer than 50 ophthalmopathy, 75 to 80 hyperthyroidism and 17 progressor patients. After sampling, hyperthyroidism patients received methimazole starting at 30 mg daily, and ophthalmopathy patients received high-dose intravenous methylprednisolone. Whether ophthalmopathy could be predicted prospectively was tested in an independent validation cohort made up of approximately 19 hyperthyroidism patients plus 17 patients who later progressed to ophthalmopathy.

What the research found in general, with its limitations: Most expanded thyroid clonotypes (frequency above 0.001) were also detected in blood, suggesting blood repertoires may reflect thyroid immune responses. During validation, the model predicted progression to ophthalmopathy a median of roughly six months ahead of onset, with 60% to 71% sensitivity and 72.22% specificity. Ophthalmopathy was separated from stable hyperthyroidism by a 13 V-J signature model, with approximately 86% sensitivity and approximately 81% specificity obtained in cross-validation and 80%/75% obtained in testing. Sample size was not statistically predetermined, and investigators were not blinded to group allocation.

TCR beta CDR3 regions were amplified from RNA transcripts. For the first round of RT-PCR on the TCR CDR3, the HTBI primer set was used together with the Qiagen OneStep RT-PCR kit. Libraries were constructed in a second round of multiplex PCR, after which size selection and purification were performed. Libraries were sequenced paired-end with 100 bp reads on an Illumina HiSeq2000. In the source study's methods: Raw data were processed with SOAPnuke, discarding reads with adapters, uncalled bases, mean Phred below 15, or no exact constant-primer or identifier match. High-quality paired reads were merged with COPE v1.2.5, and unique nucleotide sequences were defined as clonotypes. MiTCR v1.1 was used to align the clonotypes against IMGT TRBV, TRBD and TRBJ reference segments. Analysis was restricted to V-J combinations with a frequency above 0.0001, which covered 98% to 99.2% of repertoires. A TCS score was defined as the ratio of F50 (clonal expansion) to E x V (chaos), with BLOSUM62-based TCRdist applied between CDR3 peptides within each V-J. Welch's t-statistics and random forest reduced roughly 540 V-J features to some 14, which were used in a naive Bayes classifier (R e1071). TCRdb redid the processing of the public reads, applying fastp at Q25 and MiXCR, and retained in-frame beta chains. Identical CDR3 proteins give one entry, which carries the most common genes and DNA. The V and J calls reflect TCRdb's pipeline rather than the authors' work. For this sample the table gives around 690,000 distinct CDR3 sequences, of which 17% were detected only once. 15% to 18% of the sample is in the top ten clones.

CDR1 and CDR2 (MNHNS, SASEGT) derive from the germline V gene. Trimming removed 10 bases from V and 4 bases from J; the gene matches leave 12 bases unexplained. The CDR3 runs 14 residues from the cysteine to the phenylalanine. The retained sequence is limited to the CDR3, 42 bases, with the frame set at the first base. Rearrangement joined TRBV6-1 to TRBJ2-5; 7 of the junction bases match TRBD1. The sample consisted of blood. The clonotype was recovered from a man aged 50 to 59 with Graves' hyperthyroidism. The CDR3 region reads CATQTGRGAETQYF. Here is the DNA: TGTGCCACCCAGACAGGGAGAGGGGCAGAGACCCAGTACTTC.